The rows below give T cell receptor beta chains drawn from one sample of a study of cytomegalovirus exposure and HLA in healthy donors. The table came from immunoSEQ multiplex PCR; TCRdb's copy has only in-frame clones and leaves some out. The sample includes 150,000 to 200,000 clones, around 81% seen only once; the top ten take 4.5% to 6%. The source material was PBMCs. All receptors come from a man between 35 and 55 years old in good health and CMV-seronegative. Each CDR3 is given with its conserved first and last residue. D genes are given only for firm matches. Clone size, where shown, is once, few, many, or a class for clones that have expanded.

v_call	j_call	clone_size	d_call	cdr3_nt	cdr3_aa
TRBV25-1	TRBJ1-1	.	TRBD1	TGTGCCAGCAGTGAATTAACAGGGGCAACGAACACTGAAGCTTTCTTT	CASSELTGATNTEAFF
TRBV28	TRBJ1-5	once	.	TGTGCCAGCAGTTTGGGCGGCGGGGGGGCCATAAATCAGCCCCAGCATTTT	CASSLGGGGAINQPQHF
TRBV19	TRBJ1-5	few	.	TGTGCCAGTAGTATAGGCCCGACAGTTTTAAATCAGCCCCAGCATTTT	CASSIGPTVLNQPQHF
TRBV7-6	TRBJ2-5	once	.	TGTGCCAGCATGGAGGGAGAAGCCTCGCAAGAGACCCAGTACTTC	CASMEGEASQETQYF
TRBV9	TRBJ2-7	.	TRBD1	TGTGCCAGCAGCGTAGACCCAGGGGGCTACGAGCAGTACTTC	CASSVDPGGYEQYF
TRBV28	TRBJ1-2	.	TRBD1	TGTGCCAGCAGTTTAGGAGACAGGGGAGTCTATGGCTACACCTTC	CASSLGDRGVYGYTF
TRBV7-2	TRBJ2-7	.	TRBD2	TGTGCCAGCAGCGTGGGACTAGCGGGGGGCCCACCCTACGAGCAGTACTTC	CASSVGLAGGPPYEQYF
TRBV7-9	TRBJ2-2	many	TRBD1	TGTGCCAGCGCCCAGGACAGGGGATGGGAGGAGCTGTTTTTT	CASAQDRGWEELFF
TRBV18	TRBJ2-3	.	.	TGTGCCAGCTCACTACAAACAGGGTTTGGCACAGATACGCAGTATTTT	CASSLQTGFGTDTQYF
TRBV18	TRBJ2-7	.	TRBD1	TGTGCCAGCTCACAAGCCGGACAGGGTAACAAGCAGTACTTC	CASSQAGQGNKQYF
TRBV29-1	TRBJ2-3	.	TRBD2	TGCAGCGTTGACGGGTGGGAGGGCCCAGATACGCAGTATTTT	CSVDGWEGPDTQYF
TRBV2	TRBJ2-5	.	.	TGTGCCAGCAGTGGCCGGTTTAGTGCGCAAGAGACCCAGTACTTC	CASSGRFSAQETQYF
TRBV29-1	TRBJ1-1	.	.	TGCAGCGTCCTGGAGGGACACACTGAAGCTTTCTTT	CSVLEGHTEAFF
TRBV2	TRBJ2-7	.	.	TGTGCCAGCAGTTCGCTTGGGGCAGGGACAAAGTGGGTCTACGAGCAGTACTTC	CASSSLGAGTKWVYEQYF
TRBV18	TRBJ1-1	.	TRBD1	TGTGCCAGCTCACCTACAACAGGGGGTAACACTGAAGCTTTCTTT	CASSPTTGGNTEAFF
TRBV6-5	TRBJ1-4	.	TRBD1	TGTGCCAGCGGGTTAAGGACAGGAACTAATGAAAAACTGTTTTTT	CASGLRTGTNEKLFF
TRBV21-1	TRBJ1-2	.	.	TGTGCCAGCAGCAAAGCGGGCCCTCCTAACTATGGCTACACCTTC	CASSKAGPPNYGYTF
TRBV18	TRBJ1-2	few	.	TGTGCCAGCTCATCCACAGAGCTCTATGGCTACACCTTC	CASSSTELYGYTF
TRBV4-1	TRBJ2-1	few	TRBD1	TGCGCCAGCAGCCGGGGACAGGGGGAGGACAATGAGCAGTTCTTC	CASSRGQGEDNEQFF
TRBV27	TRBJ2-2	.	.	TGTGCCAGCAGTGCGACCCGGGTCCAACACATCACCGGGGAGCTGTTTTTT	CASSATRVQHITGELFF
TRBV6-1	TRBJ1-1	.	TRBD1	TGTGCCAGCAGTGCTACAGGGGAAATCGCTGAAGCTTTCTTT	CASSATGEIAEAFF
TRBV29-1	TRBJ2-1	few	TRBD2	TGCAGCGTTTTCGACCCGGGGCTAGCGGGAGAAATAGATGAGCAGTTCTTC	CSVFDPGLAGEIDEQFF
TRBV19	TRBJ2-7	.	TRBD1	TGTGCCAGTAGTGTCGTCAGGGGGCAGAGCTCCTACGAGCAGTACTTC	CASSVVRGQSSYEQYF
TRBV6-6	TRBJ2-1	.	.	TGTGCCAGCAGGTCGAGCCTAAGCTCCTACAATGAGCAGTTCTTC	CASRSSLSSYNEQFF
TRBV9	TRBJ2-7	.	.	TGTGCCAGCAGCGTTGACGGGAGCTCCTACGAGCAGTACTTC	CASSVDGSSYEQYF
TRBV6-5	TRBJ1-4	.	.	TGTGCCAGCAGTTCGACAAGGGGGTCTAATGAAAAACTGTTTTTT	CASSSTRGSNEKLFF
TRBV30	TRBJ2-7	.	TRBD2	TGTGCCGCAAAACCGGGACTAGCGGGAGGACCTTCCTACGAGCAGTACTTC	CAAKPGLAGGPSYEQYF
TRBV5-4	TRBJ1-2	.	TRBD1	TGTGCCAGCAGCCCTACGGGACAGGGAGTCTATGGCTACACCTTC	CASSPTGQGVYGYTF
TRBV6-4	TRBJ1-5	.	.	TGTGCCAGCAGTGACTCGAAAGGGGCGCTCGTCAATCAGCCCCAGCATTTT	CASSDSKGALVNQPQHF
TRBV7-9	TRBJ2-7	.	.	TGTGCCAGCAGCTTAGCGGCCGAGACAGCAGGGTCCTACGAGCAGTACTTC	CASSLAAETAGSYEQYF
TRBV6-5	TRBJ2-5	.	.	TGTGCCAGCAGTTTAGCAGGGAATCTAGGGGAGACCCAGTACTTC	CASSLAGNLGETQYF
TRBV7-9	TRBJ2-2	.	.	TGTGCCAGCAGCTTAGGGGACTTCCAAAAGAACACCGGGGAGCTGTTTTTT	CASSLGDFQKNTGELFF
TRBV21-1	TRBJ1-3	.	.	TGTGCATCCTTGAGGGTCTCTGGAAACACCATATATTTT	CASLRVSGNTIYF
TRBV7-2	TRBJ2-5	.	.	TGTGCCAGCAACCGGGTAAACGTGGAGACCCAGTACTTC	CASNRVNVETQYF
TRBV5-1	TRBJ1-2	.	.	TGCGCCAGCAGCTTGGGGGGCGAATACACCTTC	CASSLGGEYTF
TRBV29-1	TRBJ2-1	.	TRBD2	TGCAGCGTTGAATTAGCGGGAGGTTCGGTCAATGAGCAGTTCTTC	CSVELAGGSVNEQFF
TRBV5-5	TRBJ1-1	once	.	TGTGCCAGCAGGGTATTAGGGGTCACTGAAGCTTTCTTT	CASRVLGVTEAFF
TRBV7-9	TRBJ2-3	.	.	TGTGCCAGCAGCTTAACGGGGGTAACTGATACGCAGTATTTT	CASSLTGVTDTQYF
TRBV14	TRBJ2-5	.	.	TGTGCCAGCAGCCGTAAAGGCCCACTCAGGGGCGCGGTAGAGACCCAGTACTTC	CASSRKGPLRGAVETQYF
TRBV27	TRBJ2-1	.	.	TGTGCCAGCAGTTCCTCCCCCACAGGCTATTCTTACAATGAGCAGTTCTTC	CASSSSPTGYSYNEQFF
TRBV2	TRBJ2-7	once	.	TGTGCCAGCACTGGGGCAGGGGACGAGCAGTACTTC	CASTGAGDEQYF
TRBV5-6	TRBJ2-1	.	TRBD2	TGTGCCAGCAGCCGTCTAGCGGGGGGAAAAAATGAGCAGTTCTTC	CASSRLAGGKNEQFF
TRBV27	TRBJ2-3	.	.	TGTGCCAGCAGTTCCGAGGACAGAGGGGCATTTGCAGATACGCAGTATTTT	CASSSEDRGAFADTQYF
TRBV5-5	TRBJ2-7	.	.	TGTGCCAGCAGCTTCCCGCGGGCGCCCGAGCAGTACTTC	CASSFPRAPEQYF
TRBV9	TRBJ2-7	.	.	TGTGCCAGCAGCGGGGTCCGTGGAGCCTACGAGCAGTACTTC	CASSGVRGAYEQYF
TRBV6-5	TRBJ1-1	.	.	TGTGCCAGCAGTTACTCGCTATTCCCGAACACTGAAGCTTTCTTT	CASSYSLFPNTEAFF
TRBV10-3	TRBJ2-4	.	TRBD2	TGTGCCATCAGTGAAGGAGGATCTAGCGGGGGAAATCAGTACTTC	CAISEGGSSGGNQYF
TRBV7-8	TRBJ1-2	few	TRBD1	TGTGCCAGCAGCTGGACAGGGGGACACTTCAACTATGGCTACACCTTC	CASSWTGGHFNYGYTF
TRBV5-1	TRBJ1-2	.	TRBD1	TGCGCCAGCAGCTCGGGACAGCCAACCACCCTCTACACCTTC	CASSSGQPTTLYTF
TRBV12-5	TRBJ2-7	.	.	TGTGCTAGTGGTTTGCCTAATCAGGGGATTGGCGAGCAGTACTTC	CASGLPNQGIGEQYF
TRBV6-6	TRBJ2-7	.	TRBD2	TGTGCCAGCAGTTCGGGAGGTCATGACGAGCAGTACTTC	CASSSGGHDEQYF
TRBV6-1	TRBJ1-2	.	.	TGTGCCAGCAGGTTAGACAGCACTCGCTCCTATGGCTACACCTTC	CASRLDSTRSYGYTF
TRBV18	TRBJ1-1	.	TRBD1	TGTGCCAGCTCACCACCAAGGACAGGGGTGAACACTGAAGCTTTCTTT	CASSPPRTGVNTEAFF